This TCR beta chain appears in the sequencing data of a study of neurological immune-mediated disorders. The study, taken as a whole, reports: Among 34 multiple sclerosis patients, phylogenetic grouping put the repertoires of 18 into a single related-CDR3 cluster, a possible signature. The multiple sclerosis repertoire cluster had no association with any clinical or MRI feature.

The making of cDNA relied on 5'RACE with 10-nucleotide random UMIs. TCRdb called the 5' RACE reads again in MiXCR, with one record for every CDR3 protein. The sample yields tens of thousands of distinct CDR3 sequences, around 2.5% seen once. The CDR3 has 13 amino acids. Germline-derived CDR1 and CDR2 are WSHSY and SAAADI. V lost 4 bases and J 5 bases, leaving 10 bases between the germline ends. At least ten counts were recorded for this clonotype. As yet, its antigen is unknown. A read error may be the cause here, since a much bigger clone is one base away. The J gene is TRBJ2-3, the V gene TRBV10-2; D is unresolved. The source material was PBMCs. The sequence was obtained from a woman between 45 and 65 years old with multiple sclerosis. The CDR3 protein is CASSGEKRDTQYF. CDR3 bases: TGCGCCAGCAGTGGGGAAAAACGAGATACGCAGTATTTT.